Listed here are 4 T cell receptor beta chains from one sample, sequenced in a study of shared clonotypes between healthy human individuals. Measured with immunoSEQ multiplex PCR; TCRdb has only the in-frame clones, and not every one. Here the sample spans roughly 2,000,000 clones, about 94% being singletons. Naivety among CD8 cells was defined by CD45RO negativity and positive CCR7 selection, thereby excluding terminally differentiated effector memory CD45RA+ cells. The sequencing input was naive CD8+ T cells sorted from blood. The source of these receptors is a young man in good health.

Turning to this clone: Other DNA sequences within the sample encode an identical CDR3. The J gene is TRBJ1-1, the V gene TRBV4-1; D call uncertain. The V gene's germline CDR1 is MGHRA and CDR2 YSYEKL. The CDR3 is 13 residues long. V lost 2 bases, J lost 1 base, and 5 bases lay in between. The CDR3 nucleotides are TGCGCCAGCAGCCAACGACAGAACACTGAAGCTTTCTTT. It encodes CASSQRQNTEAFF.

For this clone: Within the sample, other DNA sequences also encode this same CDR3. The genes are TRBV13 and TRBJ2-3, with 7 bases that match TRBD2. CDR3 length: 14 residues. J was trimmed by 2 bases and V by 3 bases; bases with no gene match: 2. Germline-derived CDR1 and CDR2 are PRHDT and FYEKMQ (reference sequence). The DNA for the CDR3 is TGTGCCAGCAGCTTTCTAGCGGACACAGATACGCAGTATTTT. Protein product: CASSFLADTDTQYF. The full variable domain, in which reference TRBV13 and TRBJ2-3 provide the parts outside the CDR3, is AAGVIQSPRHLIKEKRETATLKCYPIPRHDTVYWYQQGPGQDPQFLISFYEKMQSDKGSIPDRFSAQQFSDYHSELNMSSLELGDSALYFCASSFLADTDTQYFGPGTRLTVL.

This clone was counted a single time. J is TRBJ2-5 and V is TRBV29-1, with D maybe TRBD1 (6 bases). CDR3 size: 11 residues. Trimming left V 7 bases short and J 2 bases short, with 8 bases between. Germline V gene data show CDR1 as SQVTM and CDR2 as ANQGSEA. The CDR3 sequence: CSGTGQETQYF. The CDR3 DNA reads as TGCAGCGGCACAGGGCAAGAGACCCAGTACTTC.

Comments on this clone: This CDR3 is also generated by other DNA sequences in the sample. The rearrangement links TRBV6-6 to TRBJ2-7, with D tentatively TRBD1 (5 bases). V lost 7 bases to trimming and J lost 1 base, with 8 bases between them. Germline V gene data show CDR1 as MNHNY and CDR2 as SVGAGI (reference sequence). CDR3 length equals 12 residues. The chain's CDR3 is CASTSGSYEQYF. The CDR3 nucleotides are TGTGCCAGCACCTCAGGGTCCTACGAGCAGTACTTC.